This T cell receptor (beta chain) derives from a study of shared clonotypes between healthy human individuals (dated by TCRdb to about 2020). At the level of the whole study: A couple of women and a few men aged 18 to 49 years were included in the cohort. To estimate repertoire size and how much clonotype sharing occurs between individuals, the study deeply sequenced the blood TCR repertoires of five healthy adults. Leukapheresis yielded between about 0.9 and 9 billion PBMCs per donor. Libraries were prepared and TCR repertoires were sequenced by different laboratories using diverse techniques, in order to increase sequencing depth and limit assay-specific biases. For each donor, three plates each were used for CD4 naive and CD4 memory, two plates were used for CD8 naive, and one plate was used for CD8 memory.

The donors were healthy, HIV-negative adults with no recently reported acute infections or vaccinations. Only Caucasian adults living in Nashville, Tennessee, USA were represented among the donors. CD4+ T cells were enriched through magnetic negative selection, after which naive cells were positively selected on CD45RA and the remaining negative fraction served as the memory subset. After blood collection by leukapheresis, PBMCs were isolated using Ficoll-Histopaque density gradient centrifugation and then cryopreserved in the vapor phase of liquid nitrogen. Analytical flow cytometry was used to check the purity and quantity of every magnetically sorted T cell population. Genomic DNA was isolated from each sorted fraction and quantified by UV absorbance on a Nanodrop 2000c. From its cysteine to its phenylalanine, the CDR3 spans 13 amino acids. Only the CDR3 region is kept as DNA, spanning 39 bases read in frame from base 1. The junction shows trimming of 0 bases on V and 3 bases on J, plus 6 bases between the germline ends. Sequences GTSNPN (CDR1) and SVGIG (CDR2) are obtained from the germline V gene (reference sequence).

TCR CDR3 regions were amplified from genomic DNA by multiplex PCR using the deep immunoSEQ assay. For each cell subset, the extracted genomic DNA was distributed evenly across all wells of several immunoSEQ 96-well plates, and each plate served as one replicate. For sorted subsets, each replicate PCR was loaded with about 0.2 ug genomic DNA, equivalent to 25,000 to 30,000 T cell genomes. Purified libraries were quantified with a Qubit 3.0 fluorometer, sized on a Bioanalyzer 2100, and re-quantified with the KAPA Library Quantification kit. Every immunoSEQ 96-well plate was sequenced on a separate single-read 150-cycle Illumina NextSeq 550 flow cell. Per the original workflow: The immunoSEQ output contained only junctional sequences without quality scores, so filtering could not match that applied to full-length reads. To assign V/J genes and CDR3, sequences were annotated using PyIR, a Python wrapper for IgBLAST v1.9, with IMGT germline references. Reads were filtered out if the reads had weak V/J assignments (E-value above 1e-6), no CDR3, stop codons, out-of-frame junctions, or ambiguous translated residues. V3J clonotypes were defined as sequences sharing an identical inferred V gene, J gene, and CDR3 amino acid sequence. To compute the percentage overlap between repertoires, the number of shared unique clonotypes was divided by the size of the smaller repertoire. Richness of each repertoire was evaluated using RTK rarefaction, the Chao1 estimator, and Recon v2.1 estimates of unobserved clonotypes. Generation probabilities for all TCRbeta clonotypes obtained by the gDNA method from a few donors were computed using OLGA. TCRdb provides this immuneACCESS table in a form limited to in-frame rearrangements. Some clones are lacking; in checked studies, under half of them reflect an unresolved V gene, and why the rest are absent is not known. The V and J calls and the clone size are those of that table, but D and trimming were determined from the DNA. The sample contains millions of clones, over 85% of them found a single time. In total, the top ten clones hold about 0.13% of the sample.

This clone appeared a single time. Its binding antigen is unknown. The input lacks base qualities; no much larger clone sits a single base away. The same CDR3 can be traced to other DNA sequences in this sample. Results and caveats for the whole study, not just this receptor: Estimated clonotype richness was generally larger for naive than for memory subsets. Pairwise subsampling led to the expectation that sequencing depth would affect the degree of clonotype sharing among donors. When several donors were compared, the shared fraction of clonotypes was 5% to 6.5% for naive CD4, 3% to 4% for naive CD8, more than 2% for memory CD4, and 0.35% to 0.5% for memory CD8. Sampling was restricted to blood, and TCR repertoires in tissues likely differ from the TCR repertoires found in blood. Compared with non-shared clonotypes, clonotypes shared by all four sorted-subset donors had higher generation probabilities. The genetic and exposure-history diversity represented was limited by the small number of donors. Rarefaction of sorted-subset datasets indicated incomplete sequencing despite the large sequencing depth.

The source material was naive CD4+ T cells sorted from blood. Per the publication, the cell subset or site label means: CD45RA+ positively selected. This clonotype was sampled from a young man in good health. This chain joins TRBV30 to TRBJ1-5, with no D gene named confidently. The CDR3 here reads CAWSVSVNQPQHF. The DNA sequence reads TGTGCCTGGAGTGTTTCAGTCAATCAGCCCCAGCATTTT.